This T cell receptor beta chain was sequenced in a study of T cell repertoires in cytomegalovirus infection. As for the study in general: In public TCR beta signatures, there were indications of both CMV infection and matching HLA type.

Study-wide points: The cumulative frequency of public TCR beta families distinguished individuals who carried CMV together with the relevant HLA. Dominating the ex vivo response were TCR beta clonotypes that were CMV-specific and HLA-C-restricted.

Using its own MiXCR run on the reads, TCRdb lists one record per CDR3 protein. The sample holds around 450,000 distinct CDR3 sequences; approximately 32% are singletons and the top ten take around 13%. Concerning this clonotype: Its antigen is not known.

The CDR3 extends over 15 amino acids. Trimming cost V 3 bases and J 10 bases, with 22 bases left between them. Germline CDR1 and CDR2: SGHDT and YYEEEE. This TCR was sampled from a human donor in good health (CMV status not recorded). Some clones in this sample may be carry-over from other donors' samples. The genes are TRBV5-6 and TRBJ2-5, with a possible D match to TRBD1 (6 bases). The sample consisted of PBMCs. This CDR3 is CASSWGRRPELGQYF. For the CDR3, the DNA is TGTGCCAGCAGCTGGGGGCGCCGACCCGAACTGGGCCAGTACTTC.